This T cell receptor beta chain was observed in a study of CD8+CD57+ T cells in acquired aplastic anemia listed by TCRdb under 2018. About the investigation overall: DNA extracted from sorted CD4+ and CD8+ cells had a mean of approximately 3.3 ug, with a range of roughly 0.17 to 27.4 ug. A CD8+CD57+ expansion meant a frequency higher than the mean frequency seen in healthy subjects.

TCR beta VDJ combination and CDR3 sequence profiling used genomic DNA as the template. An Illumina HiSeq 2000 was the platform used for TCR repertoire sequencing. Concerning the study's data processing: Repertoire assessment relied on Simpson's diversity index, CDR3 size and DJ length profiles, and TRBV/TRBJ rearrangement plots. Whichever DNA sequence was most abundant in the deep sequencing data was defined as the immunodominant clone. CDR3 amino acid sequences were screened for sharing across subjects and were compared with published repertoires and the VDJdb database. Starting from the raw public reads, TCRdb applied fastp trimming at Q25, assembled clones with MiXCR and retained in-frame beta chains. Duplicate CDR3 protein sequences are folded into a single record with the most common DNA and genes. These V and J calls are TCRdb output, not the study's own analysis. This sample gives some 200,000 distinct CDR3 sequences in total; around 47% of them show up just once. The top ten clones comprise 9.7% of the sample.

The CDR3 covers 12 residues, taking in both the cysteine and the phenylalanine. Of the read, only the CDR3 DNA is kept; its 36 bases are in frame from base 1. According to the germline V gene, CDR1 reads KGHDR and CDR2 reads SFDVKD. Expansion of CD8+CD57+ cells had been shown by flow cytometry in the patients chosen for sequencing. All patients had severe acquired aplastic anemia diagnosed by International Study of Aplastic Anemia and Agranulocytosis and Camitta criteria. No therapy had been received by the patients at the time of blood sampling. In this study, sorted CD4+ and CD8+ T cells from the blood of healthy subjects and of severe aplastic anemia patients had their TCR repertoires deep-sequenced. Patients were enrolled in the USA under clinicaltrials.gov protocols 00001620, 01623167, 00001397, 00071045, 00081523 and 00961064. Ficoll-Paque density gradient centrifugation was used to isolate peripheral blood mononuclear cells. Before DNA extraction, CD4+ and CD8+ T cells were sorted by FACS or by magnetic beads.

On the study overall, not on this receptor specifically: Between patients and healthy controls, no significant difference in CD8+ Simpson's diversity was found (P=0.060). Some 31 CD8+ CDR3 sequences were shared between patients and controls but appeared highly expressed in patients and within their immunodominant clones.

Remarks on this clonotype: Its recognized antigen is unknown. Base quality data are lacking; no much larger clone is found one base away.

The V and J genes are TRBV24-1 and TRBJ2-1, with the D segment identity uncertain. The J call may be faulty, since TRBJ2-7 better matches the DNA end. The TCR sequence derives from a human donor with aplastic anemia. The sequenced sample was sorted CD4+, CD8+, or CD8+CD57+ T cells (not recorded which) from PBMCs. Here the CDR3 is given as CATSSPYNEQYF. The DNA sequence is given as TGTGCCACCAGTTCGCCTTACAATGAGCAGTACTTC.